The 28 T cell receptor beta chains reported below all come from one sample, sequenced in a study of prognosis after radiotherapy for stage I lung cancer. Researchers used two-round multiplex PCR to amplify TCR beta CDR3 starting from genomic DNA. Primers specific to each TRBV and TRBJ gene drove first-round PCR. TCRdb processed the multiplex PCR reads anew with MiXCR; each CDR3 protein has one entry. In the table there are around 13,000 distinct CDR3 sequences, about 46% of which are singletons. Specimen: PBMCs, collected before or after stereotactic body radiation therapy (not recorded which). All receptors come from a donor older than 45 with non-small cell lung cancer.

This clonotype ranks as medium-sized. The chain has TRBV6-2 or TRBV6-3 and TRBJ2-3; possibly TRBD2 for D (6 bases). In germline, CDR1 is MNHEY, CDR2 SVGEGT. The CDR3 runs to 14 residues. V was trimmed by 11 bases and J by 5 bases, leaving 20 bases between them. For the CDR3, the DNA is TGTGCCGTTCAACCGGGACTGGGAGGAGATACGCAGTATTTT. Protein product: CAVQPGLGGDTQYF.

This clonotype was observed once. At one of its ends the junction is not consistent with the germline gene, which may arise from a read error. V is TRBV7-6 and J is TRBJ2-2, with TRBD1 as a possible D gene (5 bases). CDR1 SGHVS and CDR2 FNYEAQ come from the germline V gene. The CDR3 runs 17 residues. The CDR3 region has the DNA TGTGCCAGCAGCTTTCTATACAGGCGGCTTGGCACCGGTGAGCTGTTTTTT. Residues: CASSFLYRRLGTGELFF.

By its share, this clonotype is medium-sized. The V gene is TRBV5-1, the J gene TRBJ2-2, with TRBD2 matching 8 bases. The trim removed 1 base at V and 1 base at J, leaving 0 bases unmatched. Germline V lookup: CDR1 SGHRS, CDR2 YFSETQ. CDR3 length: 15 residues. Written as DNA, the CDR3 is TGCGCCAGCAGCTTGACTAGCGGGAACACCGGGGAGCTGTTTTTT. Its translation: CASSLTSGNTGELFF.

The chain couples TRBV30 to TRBJ2-1; possibly TRBD1 or TRBD2 for D (5 bases each). Germline CDR1 and CDR2: GTSNPN and SVGIG (reference sequence). The CDR3 spans 10 residues. Trimming stripped 7 bases from V and 8 bases from J, with 9 bases between. The CDR3 DNA follows: TGTGCCTTTCGGGGCTATGAGCAGTTCTTC. This translates into CAFRGYEQFF. The full variable domain, completed using reference TRBV30 and TRBJ2-1, is SQTIHQWPATLVQPVGSPLSLECTVEGTSNPNLYWYRQAAGRGLQLLFYSVGIGQISSEVPQNLSASRPQDRQFILSSKKLLLSDSGFYLCAFRGYEQFFGPGTRLTVL.

The genes are TRBV6-5 and TRBJ1-1; the D is unclear. From germline, CDR1 is MNHEY and CDR2 SVGAGI. With 4 bases removed from V and 0 bases from J, the gap between germline ends came to 21 bases. The CDR3 runs 18 residues. CDR3 bases: TGTGCCAGCAGTTCCCAGTTTGTGCACATTACAATGAACACTGAAGCTTTCTTT. The encoded protein is CASSSQFVHITMNTEAFF.

Judged by abundance, this clonotype is medium-sized. The V and J genes are TRBV27 and TRBJ2-5, with 8 bases lining up with TRBD2. The trim removed 4 bases at V and 7 bases at J, leaving 11 bases unmatched. Germline V gene sequence: CDR1 MNHEY, CDR2 SMNVEV (reference sequence). The CDR3 consists of 15 residues. Here the CDR3 DNA reads TGTGCCAGCAGTTCCAAAAGCGGGAGCTTGACGACCCAGTACTTC. Translating it yields CASSSKSGSLTTQYF.

The chain recombines TRBV28 with TRBJ1-5; no clear D. With 6 bases removed from V and 0 bases from J, the gap between germline ends came to 12 bases. The CDR3 has 15 residues. The germline gives CDR1 MDHEN, CDR2 SYDVKM. The CDR3 loop reads CASRPGRNSNQPQHF. The CDR3, as DNA: TGTGCCAGCAGGCCCGGACGGAATAGCAATCAGCCCCAGCATTTT.

Regarding this clonotype: The junction does not match germline at one end; this may be a read error. This chain uses TRBV29-1 with TRBJ2-5; 10 bases fit TRBD2. The germline V gene has CDR1 SQVTM and CDR2 ANQGSEA. This CDR3 region has 16 residues. The CDR3: CIVAGLAGVGGETQYF. The CDR3 coding sequence is TGCATCGTTGCTGGGCTAGCGGGAGTGGGTGGGGAGACCCAGTACTTC.

This clonotype was picked up many times. The chain couples TRBV7-2 to TRBJ2-6; 7 nucleotides agree with TRBD1. CDR3 length: 16 residues. Trimming removed 4 bases from V and 0 bases from J; junction bases left unmatched: 3. Germline assignment: CDR1 SGHTA and CDR2 FQGNSA. DNA of the CDR3: TGTGCCAGCAGCTCCTACAGGGGCTCTGGGGCCAACGTCCTGACTTTC. As protein: CASSSYRGSGANVLTF.

The gene calls are TRBV12-3 or TRBV12-4 and TRBJ2-2, with a weak D call TRBD1 (5 bases). This CDR3 has 15 amino acids. The ends were cut back, 5 bases at V and 6 bases at J, with 16 bases in the middle. Here the CDR3 DNA reads TGTGCCAGCAGTCCAGGGTGGCGGAAATCCGGGGAGCTGTTTTTT. This sequence encodes CASSPGWRKSGELFF.

The genes are TRBV28 and TRBJ1-6, with TRBD1 as a possible D gene (6 bases). Germline V lookup: CDR1 MDHEN, CDR2 SYDVKM. The CDR3 runs 15 residues. Trimming took off 6 bases at V and 6 bases at J, with 15 bases between the two ends. The CDR3 loop is CASRATGSVNSPLHF. CDR3 sequence (DNA): TGTGCCAGCAGGGCCACAGGGTCAGTTAATTCACCCCTCCACTTT.

This clonotype was seen only once. The chain is built from TRBV4-2 and TRBJ2-1; TRBD2 matches 12 bases. The CDR3 totals 18 residues. The V segment lost 1 base and the J segment 7 bases; nucleotides outside the gene matches: 11. Germline V CDR1 and CDR2: LGHNA, YNFKEQ. This CDR3 reads CASSQVGTSGWMGNEQFF. In DNA, the CDR3 is TGTGCCAGCAGCCAAGTTGGGACTAGCGGGTGGATGGGAAATGAGCAGTTCTTC.

The rearrangement uses TRBV20-1 and TRBJ2-5; D uncertain. Germline V gene sequence: CDR1 DFQATT, CDR2 SNEGSKA (reference sequence). V was trimmed by 0 bases and J by 4 bases, leaving 9 bases between them. The CDR3 contains 13 residues. This CDR3 is CSARDLGGETQYF. The DNA of the CDR3 is TGCAGTGCTAGAGATTTGGGTGGAGAGACCCAGTACTTC.

Remarks on this clonotype: A junction end diverges from the germline sequence, so it may reflect a read error. The V and J genes are TRBV7-2 and TRBJ2-7; 7 bases map to TRBD2. Germline CDR1 is SGHTA and CDR2 is FQGNSA. The CDR3 extends over 16 amino acids. The CDR3 nucleotides read TGTGCCAGCAGCTTAGCTAGTGGGGGGAGGGCCTATGAGCAGTACTTC. Protein product: CASSLASGGRAYEQYF.

The chain employs TRBV6-1 and TRBJ2-7; the match to TRBD2 covers 8 bases. The CDR3 is made up of 15 amino acids. Germline V gene sequence: CDR1 MNHNS, CDR2 SASEGT. The V gene end was trimmed by 6 bases and the J gene end by 1 base; junction bases not matched to a gene: 8. CDR3 loop: CASSYTSGGSYEQYF. The CDR3 DNA reads TGTGCCAGCAGCTATACTAGCGGAGGTTCCTACGAGCAGTACTTC.

The chain uses TRBV30 and TRBJ2-5, with D perhaps TRBD2 (5 bases). The CDR3 runs 14 residues. V lost 2 bases, J lost 5 bases, and 15 bases lay in between. CDR1 is GTSNPN and CDR2 is SVGIG in the germline V gene (reference sequence). CDR3 protein: CAWSPLSGFETQYF. The DNA for the CDR3 is TGTGCCTGGAGTCCCCTGTCGGGATTTGAGACCCAGTACTTC.

The sample holds many counts of this clonotype. The chain is built from TRBV5-6 and TRBJ1-1, with 7 bases matching TRBD1. The J segment lost 10 bases and the V segment lost 0 bases, leaving 3 bases of the junction unmatched. CDR1 and CDR2 (germline): SGHDT, YYEEEE. The CDR3 is 12 amino acids. The CDR3 DNA follows: TGTGCCAGCAGCTTGGTAAGGGGGCGAGCTTTCTTT. It translates to CASSLVRGRAFF.

This clonotype was counted at least ten times. The chain is built from TRBV2 and TRBJ1-2; D uncertain. V was shortened by 5 bases and J by 1 base, with 5 bases between the two germline ends. Germline loops: CDR1 SNHLY, CDR2 FYNNEI. The CDR3 runs 12 residues. DNA of the CDR3: TGTGCCAGCAGTTCAATTAACTATGGCTACACCTTC. Amino acid sequence: CASSSINYGYTF.

In regard to this clonotype: One end of the junction varies from germline; a read error may be responsible. The gene calls are TRBV3-1 and TRBJ1-2, with 10 bases aligning to TRBD1. Germline CDR1 and CDR2: LGHDT and YNNKEL (reference sequence). This CDR3 spans 15 amino acids. The CDR3 coding sequence is TGTGCCAGCAGGCAAGGGACAGGGGATCACTATGGCTACACCTTC. Protein product: CASRQGTGDHYGYTF.

This clonotype has at least ten counts. The J gene is TRBJ1-5, the V gene TRBV19, with a tentative D call TRBD1 (6 bases). Germline V gene lookup returns CDR1 LNHDA and CDR2 SQIVND (reference sequence). The CDR3 sequence is 14 residues long. The V end was cut by 4 bases, the J end by 5 bases, with 12 bases between. CDR3 sequence: CASSNDRLDQPQHF. In DNA, the CDR3 is TGTGCCAGTAGTAACGACAGGCTGGATCAGCCCCAGCATTTT. Variable domain in full (rest from reference TRBV19 and TRBJ1-5): DGGITQSPKYLFRKEGQNVTLSCEQNLNHDAMYWYRQDPGQGLRLIYYSQIVNDFQKGDIAEGYSVSREKKESFPLTVTSAQKNPTAFYLCASSNDRLDQPQHFGDGTRLSIL.

The rearrangement joins TRBV19 to TRBJ2-2; TRBD1 or TRBD2 may be the D gene (5 bases each). Trimming cost V 7 bases and J 0 bases, with 15 bases left between them. This CDR3 region has 16 residues. Germline V gives CDR1 LNHDA, CDR2 SQIVND (reference sequence). CDR3: CASTKGRTSNTGELFF. Written as DNA, the CDR3 is TGTGCCAGTACCAAGGGACGGACCTCGAACACCGGGGAGCTGTTTTTT.

This clonotype is medium-sized (0.01 to 0.1%) by share. The V call is TRBV3-1, the J call TRBJ2-1, with D unclear. Trimming took off 1 base at V and 9 bases at J, with 7 bases between the two ends. The CDR3 is 12 residues long. Germline CDR1 and CDR2: LGHDT and YNNKEL (reference sequence). The chain's CDR3 is CASSQVGLEQFF. The DNA of the CDR3 is TGTGCCAGCAGCCAAGTAGGTCTTGAGCAGTTCTTC.

The J gene is TRBJ2-5, the V gene TRBV12-3 or TRBV12-4; D is perhaps TRBD1 (6 bases). CDR3 size: 14 residues. V was clipped by 3 bases and J by 4 bases, with 12 bases between them. The DNA for the CDR3 is TGTGCCAGCAGTTTGTGGACAGCTCGAGAGACCCAGTACTTC. Its translation: CASSLWTARETQYF.

The chain employs TRBV6-5 and TRBJ2-3; no clear D gene. This CDR3 is built from 17 residues. CDR1 and CDR2 (germline): MNHEY, SVGAGI. V lost 4 bases to trimming and J lost 6 bases, with 23 bases between them. CDR3 loop: CASSSVDPTPTVDTQYF. The CDR3 nucleotides are TGTGCCAGCAGTTCCGTTGACCCGACCCCCACAGTTGATACGCAGTATTTT.

Sample share makes this clonotype medium-sized. The chain links TRBV20-1 to TRBJ1-2; weak D call: TRBD1 (6 bases). Germline assignment: CDR1 DFQATT and CDR2 SNEGSKA (reference sequence). Between the trimmed V and J ends, which lost 6 bases and 3 bases, there was a span of 17 bases. The length of the CDR3 is 14 residues. CDR3 region: CSAGEGQGYYGYTF. The CDR3 DNA reads as TGCAGTGCGGGGGAGGGGCAGGGGTACTATGGCTACACCTTC.

The chain couples TRBV20-1 to TRBJ1-4, with 7 bases aligning to TRBD1. The CDR3 has 15 residues. V was pared by 0 bases and J by 5 bases, with 6 bases of the junction left unmatched. From germline, CDR1 is DFQATT and CDR2 SNEGSKA (reference sequence). In nucleotides, the CDR3 is TGCAGTGCTAGAGATATACAGGGGATCAATGAAAAACTGTTTTTT. This sequence encodes CSARDIQGINEKLFF.

The V and J genes are TRBV20-1 and TRBJ1-2; D gene unclear. The germline V gene encodes CDR1 DFQATT and CDR2 SNEGSKA (reference sequence). V was shortened by 3 bases and J by 3 bases, with 11 bases between the two germline ends. The CDR3 has 13 residues. The CDR3: CSASQDGDYGYTF. CDR3 sequence (DNA): TGCAGTGCTAGCCAGGACGGCGACTATGGCTACACCTTC.

V is TRBV2 and J is TRBJ2-1; 8 nucleotides match TRBD1. This CDR3 region has 14 residues. The ends lost 6 bases at V and 3 bases at J; junction bases unmatched: 4. Germline assignment: CDR1 SNHLY and CDR2 FYNNEI. The CDR3 DNA reads as TGTGCCAGCAGGGGACAGGCCCACTACAATGAGCAGTTCTTC. It codes for CASRGQAHYNEQFF.